What follows are 23 T cell receptor delta chains derived from one specimen sequenced in a study of human gamma delta and Vdelta1 T cells. TCRdb fed the PCR reads into CATT to redo clone calling. The sample consists of about 13,000 delta-chain clones, almost 50% of them appearing once. Which antigens these TCRs recognize remains unknown. Sequencing was done on a sample of Vdelta1 gamma-delta T cells from blood grown in culture (DOT cells). Source of these receptors: a human donor in good health.

The chain carries TRDV1 and TRDJ1; TRDD3 matches 9 bases. Germline CDR1 TSWWSYY, CDR2 QGS. Trimming took 3 bases from V and 4 from J; bases not matched to a gene: 12. The CDR3 sequence is 17 residues long. In DNA, the CDR3 is TGTGCTCTTGGGGAGCGACAGTACTGGGGGACCGTCGATAAACTCATCTTT. Translating it yields CALGERQYWGTVDKLIF.

The J gene is TRDJ1, the V gene TRDV1, with TRDD3 identical over 9 bases. Trimming removed 1 base from V and 0 bases from J; junction bases left unmatched: 15. Germline-derived CDR1 and CDR2 are TSWWSYY and QGS. This CDR3 has 20 residues. DNA of the CDR3: TGTGCTCTTGGGGAACCCACTACCTGGGGGATCAAGGGATACACCGATAAACTCATCTTT. It is translated as CALGEPTTWGIKGYTDKLIF.

J is TRDJ1 and V is TRDV1; 10 nucleotides align to TRDD3. From germline, CDR1 is TSWWSYY and CDR2 QGS. This CDR3 has 24 amino acids. The V gene end was trimmed by 0 bases and the J gene end by 1 base; junction bases not matched to a gene: 26. CDR3 amino acids: CALGELGLLDPPGGYGGGTDKLIF. As DNA, the CDR3 is TGTGCTCTTGGGGAACTCGGTCTCCTAGATCCACCCGGGGGATACGGCGGGGGCACCGATAAACTCATCTTT.

A few counts support this clone. J is TRDJ3 and V is TRDV1, with 7 bases matching TRDD3. The CDR3 sequence is 24 residues long. CDR1 is TSWWSYY, CDR2 QGS, per germline. With 1 base clipped from V and 0 bases from J, the junction kept 21 bases outside the gene matches. The chain's CDR3 is CALGEQKQSKWGTPSSWDTRQMFF. In DNA, the CDR3 is TGTGCTCTTGGGGAACAGAAGCAATCGAAATGGGGGACTCCCTCCTCCTGGGACACCCGACAGATGTTTTTC.

The J gene is TRDJ1, the V gene TRDV2; unclear D gene. Trimming cost V 0 bases and J 3 bases, with 7 bases left between them. Germline CDR1 is GEAIGNYY and CDR2 is EKD. This CDR3 is built from 13 residues. The CDR3 DNA is TGTGCCTGTGACACCGCCGAGCCCGATAAACTCATCTTT. This sequence encodes CACDTAEPDKLIF.

The rearrangement links TRDV1 to TRDJ1; D is ambiguous. The germline V and J ends were trimmed by 4 bases and 3 bases, with 9 bases remaining between them. This CDR3 comprises 13 residues. CDR1 TSWWSYY and CDR2 QGS come from the germline V gene. This CDR3 is CALGGGIADKLIF. The CDR3 DNA is TGTGCTCTTGGGGGCGGTATAGCCGATAAACTCATCTTT.

V and J are TRDV1 and TRDJ1; 8 nucleotides agree with TRDD2. The CDR3 is made up of 15 amino acids. CDR1 is TSWWSYY, CDR2 QGS, per germline. V was pared by 3 bases and J by 0 bases, with 3 bases of the junction left unmatched. CDR3 coding DNA: TGTGCTCTTGGGGATTCTTCCTACAACACCGATAAACTCATCTTT. This codes for CALGDSSYNTDKLIF.

The sample holds a few counts of this clone. This chain joins TRDV1 and TRDJ1; no clear D. The germline gives CDR1 TSWWSYY, CDR2 QGS. With 2 bases removed from V and 2 bases from J, the gap between germline ends came to 21 bases. There are 18 residues in the CDR3. In DNA form, the CDR3 reads TGTGCTCTTGGGGAATGTTTACGGGGTTTAAAGAATACCGATAAACTCATCTTT. As protein: CALGECLRGLKNTDKLIF.

This sequence joins TRDV1 and TRDJ1; either TRDD2 or TRDD3 may fit D (9 bases each). CDR1 and CDR2 (germline): TSWWSYY, QGS. The CDR3 is 26 residues long. V lost 2 bases, J lost 0 bases, and 43 bases lay in between. The CDR3 reads CALGEKKGRKSFLRGIHTYNTDKLIF. The CDR3, as DNA: TGTGCTCTTGGGGAAAAAAAAGGGAGAAAGTCCTTCCTACGGGGGATACATACGTATAACACCGATAAACTCATCTTT.

V gene TRDV1 combines with J gene TRDJ3; TRDD3 aligns across 12 bases. CDR1 is TSWWSYY and CDR2 is QGS in the germline V gene. CDR3 length: 27 amino acids. V shed 0 bases and J 0 bases; nucleotides not matched to a gene: 24. CDR3 in DNA: TGTGCTCTTGGGGAACTACGAGGGGCTGGGGGTGTTACTGGGGGATACCCTAGCTCCTGGGACACCCGACAGATGTTTTTC. It translates to CALGELRGAGGVTGGYPSSWDTRQMFF.

The rearrangement joins TRDV1 to TRDJ1; 8 nucleotides agree with TRDD3. The V gene end was trimmed by 0 bases and the J gene end by 0 bases; junction bases not matched to a gene: 6. CDR3 length equals 17 residues. Germline loops: CDR1 TSWWSYY, CDR2 QGS. CDR3 DNA: TGTGCTCTTGGGGAACTACTGGGGGGCCGACACACCGATAAACTCATCTTT. Translated: CALGELLGGRHTDKLIF.

This clone was recorded a few times. The chain couples TRDV1 to TRDJ1; 9 bases match TRDD3. The V and J ends lost 1 base and 3 bases, in that order; junction bases with no gene match: 30. This CDR3 contains 24 residues. The V gene's germline CDR1 is TSWWSYY and CDR2 QGS. The CDR3 nucleotides read TGTGCTCTTGGGGAACCCACACCTCTACGTCCCTTACTGGGGGACCACCTTTGCTCCGATAAACTCATCTTT. It yields the protein CALGEPTPLRPLLGDHLCSDKLIF.

Concerning this clone: One end of the junction is discordant with germline, which a read error may explain. Different DNA sequences within this sample yield the same CDR3. This sequence joins TRDV1 and TRDJ1, with D tentatively TRDD3 (5 bases). Germline lookup yields CDR1 TSWWSYY and CDR2 QGS. This CDR3 is 16 amino acids long. CDR3 bases: TGTGCCCTTGGGGAAAGCCGGGGGCCACGCACCGATAAACTCATCTTT. This codes for CALGESRGPRTDKLIF.

The table lists this clone with a few counts. J is TRDJ1 and V is TRDV1; 10 bases agree with TRDD3. This CDR3 contains 26 residues. V was clipped by 4 bases and J by 0 bases; unmatched bases: 35. Germline loops: CDR1 TSWWSYY, CDR2 QGS. The DNA for the CDR3 is TGTGCTCTTGGGGCCCGCAGGGCCTCCTACGGGAGTCCCGTACTGGGGGATGCTGAGTACACCGATAAACTCATCTTT. It specifies CALGARRASYGSPVLGDAEYTDKLIF.

The J gene is TRDJ1, the V gene TRDV1; maybe TRDD3 (8 bases). This CDR3 contains 19 residues. Trimming took off 3 bases at V and 3 bases at J, with 26 bases between the two ends. The V gene's germline CDR1 is TSWWSYY and CDR2 QGS. In DNA form, the CDR3 reads TGTGCTCTTGGGGATACCTTCCTTCGTACTGGGGGTGTGCCCGATAAACTCATCTTT. As protein: CALGDTFLRTGGVPDKLIF.

This clone was seen more than once but under ten times. The chain joins TRDV1 to TRDJ1, with 11 bases aligning to TRDD3. This CDR3 comprises 23 residues. Looked up from germline, CDR1 is TSWWSYY and CDR2 is QGS. V was clipped by 2 bases and J by 5 bases; unmatched bases: 28. The CDR3 nucleotides read TGTGCTCTTGGGGAAACTCCTAGTCCTAACCTCATACTGGGGGATAGCCGCACGGATAAACTCATCTTT. Translation gives CALGETPSPNLILGDSRTDKLIF.

The V and J genes are TRDV1 and TRDJ1, with 12 bases lining up with TRDD3. J was trimmed by 3 bases and V by 5 bases; bases with no gene match: 37. The CDR3 is made up of 26 amino acids. CDR1 TSWWSYY and CDR2 QGS come from the germline V gene. The CDR3 protein is CALGSPDFLPHPRTGGYLSPADKLIF. The CDR3 DNA is TGTGCTCTTGGGTCCCCCGACTTCCTACCCCATCCCCGTACTGGGGGATACTTGAGCCCAGCCGATAAACTCATCTTT.

The chain uses TRDV1 and TRDJ1; D is possibly TRDD1 (5 bases). CDR3 length: 20 amino acids. Germline V CDR1 and CDR2: TSWWSYY, QGS. V gave up 5 bases and J gave up 1 base, with 29 bases separating them. The CDR3 nucleotides are TGTGCTCTTGGGCGCGGGAAATTTGGTGGGTTCAACAGGCCCACCGATAAACTCATCTTT. Its translation: CALGRGKFGGFNRPTDKLIF.

The sample holds a few counts of this clone. The V and J genes are TRAV36/DV7 and TRDJ1; D might be TRDD3 (6 bases). V was pared by 0 bases and J by 4 bases, with 31 bases between. This CDR3 has 20 amino acids. Germline CDR1 reads VTNFRS; CDR2 reads LTSSGIE (reference sequence). CDR3 nucleotides: TGTGCTGTGGAGGCACACACCGTCGCTTACTGGGATGCGGGAGACGATAAACTCATCTTT. It translates to CAVEAHTVAYWDAGDDKLIF.

The chain couples TRDV1 to TRDJ1; a weak D match, TRDD3 (6 bases). The V gene's germline CDR1 is TSWWSYY and CDR2 QGS. This CDR3 comprises 14 residues. The V end was cut by 5 bases, the J end by 2 bases, with 12 bases between. DNA of the CDR3: TGTGCTCTTGGGAAAGGGGGGAAAACCGATAAACTCATCTTT. Its translation is CALGKGGKTDKLIF.

The chain employs TRAV38-2/DV8 and TRDJ1; D possibly uses TRDD2 or TRDD3 (7 bases each). V was clipped by 1 base and J by 0 bases, with 22 bases between them. The germline V gene encodes CDR1 TSESDYY and CDR2 QEAYKQQN. The CDR3 sequence is 19 residues long. CDR3 amino acids: CAYRSPRGIPTGNTDKLIF. The CDR3, as DNA: TGTGCTTATAGGAGCCCCAGGGGGATTCCTACGGGAAACACCGATAAACTCATCTTT.

This clone was counted only a few times. V is TRDV1 and J is TRDJ1, with 10 bases identical to TRDD3. V trimming: 4 bases; J trimming: 0 bases; junction bases outside the gene matches: 23. Germline V gene data show CDR1 as TSWWSYY and CDR2 as QGS. There are 22 residues in the CDR3. This CDR3 reads CALGGNPTRDPGWGIHTDKLIF. CDR3 nucleotide sequence: TGTGCTCTTGGGGGGAACCCGACTAGGGACCCGGGTTGGGGGATACACACCGATAAACTCATCTTT.

This sequence joins TRDV1 and TRDJ1; TRDD3 might be the D (5 bases). Between the trimmed V and J ends, which lost 5 bases and 3 bases, there was a span of 22 bases. The CDR3 extends over 17 amino acids. The germline gives CDR1 TSWWSYY, CDR2 QGS. CDR3 loop: CALGKWGTRGISDKLIF. CDR3 coding DNA: TGTGCTCTTGGGAAGTGGGGCACCAGAGGGATTTCCGATAAACTCATCTTT.